This T cell receptor beta chain was profiled in a study of shared clonotypes between healthy human individuals. In germline, CDR1 is SQVTM, CDR2 ANQGSEA. This CDR3 region has 12 residues. The data were produced by immunoSEQ multiplex PCR, yet TCRdb's version contains in-frame clones alone and is incomplete. The sample holds approximately 2,300,000 clones, roughly 90% seen once. Input material: naive CD4+ T cells from PBMCs. Subset here: CD45RA+ positively selected. This TCR came from a man younger than 35 in good health. Some clones in this sample may be carry-over from other donors' samples. The chain joins TRBV29-1 to TRBJ2-5; D gene unclear. The end of the DNA aligns better with TRBJ2-7, so the J call may be wrong. The CDR3 protein is CSVGSPPYEQYF. DNA of the CDR3: TGCAGCGTTGGATCTCCCCCATACGAGCAGTACTTC.